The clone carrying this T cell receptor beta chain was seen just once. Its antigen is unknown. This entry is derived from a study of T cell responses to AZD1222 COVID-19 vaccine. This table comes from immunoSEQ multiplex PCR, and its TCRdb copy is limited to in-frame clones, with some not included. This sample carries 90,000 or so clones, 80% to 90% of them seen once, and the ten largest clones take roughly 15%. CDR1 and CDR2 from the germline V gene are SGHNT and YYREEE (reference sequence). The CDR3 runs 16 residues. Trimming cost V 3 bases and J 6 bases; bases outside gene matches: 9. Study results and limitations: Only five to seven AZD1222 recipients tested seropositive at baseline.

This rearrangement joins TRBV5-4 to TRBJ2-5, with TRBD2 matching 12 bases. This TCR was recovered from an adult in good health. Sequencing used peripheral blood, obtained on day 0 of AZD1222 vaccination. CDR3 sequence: CASSSYTSGRPKTQYF. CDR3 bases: TGTGCCAGCAGCTCCTATACTAGCGGGAGGCCCAAGACCCAGTACTTC.